These 13 T cell receptor beta chains were all obtained from the same sample, sequenced in a study of cytomegalovirus exposure and HLA in healthy donors. Vbeta (60) and Jbeta (13) primers were used in the PCR. Generated by immunoSEQ multiplex PCR, the TCRdb table keeps only in-frame clones and is missing some. The profile shows about 160,000 clones, 80% to 85% of them singletons. Input material: PBMCs. The source of these receptors is a girl aged 2 to 9 in good health and CMV-seropositive.

The genes are TRBV2 and TRBJ1-5; D is perhaps TRBD1 (5 bases). V was cut by 6 bases and J by 1 base, with 16 bases left in between. The CDR3 extends over 16 amino acids. Germline V lookup: CDR1 SNHLY, CDR2 FYNNEI. In nucleotides, the CDR3 is TGTGCCAGCAGCCTGGAAACGGCAGGGAGCAATCAGCCCCAGCATTTT. It specifies CASSLETAGSNQPQHF.

V usage is TRBV5-1 and J usage is TRBJ2-1; tentative D call: TRBD2 (6 bases). Trimming took off 4 bases at V and 12 bases at J, with 14 bases between the two ends. CDR3 length equals 12 residues. Germline values: CDR1 SGHRS, CDR2 YFSETQ. The CDR3 region has the DNA TGCGCCAGCAGCGATGCGCTAGCGTGGCAGTTCTTC. Its protein is CASSDALAWQFF.

The chain couples TRBV28 to TRBJ2-1, with 7 bases lining up with TRBD1. Germline V gives CDR1 MDHEN, CDR2 SYDVKM. The CDR3 is 16 amino acids. V dropped 7 bases and J dropped 3; count of bases not matched to a gene: 12. The CDR3 loop reads CASTAKQGIFYNEQFF. DNA of the CDR3: TGTGCCAGCACCGCCAAACAGGGGATCTTCTACAATGAGCAGTTCTTC.

The table lists this clone with a few counts. The gene calls are TRBV5-5 and TRBJ1-1; D gene uncertain. CDR1 and CDR2 (germline): SGHKS, YYEKEE (reference sequence). V dropped 1 base and J dropped 10 bases, with 20 bases sitting between them. The CDR3 covers 15 residues. The CDR3 sequence is CASSLSRGQTTLAFF. The CDR3 DNA reads as TGTGCCAGCAGCTTGTCCCGAGGGCAGACCACCCTAGCTTTCTTT. Using reference TRBV5-5 and TRBJ1-1 for the parts outside the CDR3, the full variable domain is DAGVTQSPTHLIKTRGQQVTLRCSPISGHKSVSWYQQVLGQGPQFIFQYYEKEERGRGNFPDRFSARQFPNYSSELNVNALLLGDSALYLCASSLSRGQTTLAFFGQGTRLTVV.

In the case of this clone: An end of the junction does not agree with germline; a read error may underlie this. The chain joins TRBV11-2 to TRBJ2-5; 11 positions agree with TRBD2. Germline CDR1 reads SGHAT; CDR2 reads FQNNGV. The CDR3 runs to 15 residues. Here the CDR3 reads CASRLAGGRKETQYF. CDR3 nucleotides: TGTGCCAGCAGATTAGCGGGAGGGCGCAAAGAGACCCAGTACTTC.

The chain combines TRBV30 with TRBJ1-3; D might be TRBD1 (5 bases). The CDR3 is made up of 16 amino acids. Trimming took 4 bases from V and 0 from J, leaving 16 bases between them. Germline V gene sequence: CDR1 GTSNPN, CDR2 SVGIG (reference sequence). The CDR3 DNA reads as TGTGCCTGGATATTCAAGGACAACCGCTCTGGAAACACCATATATTTT. It translates to CAWIFKDNRSGNTIYF.

This clone was found a few times. This rearrangement joins TRBV28 to TRBJ1-3; no reliable D call. This CDR3 is built from 17 residues. Trimming shortened V by 5 bases and J by 0 bases, and 17 bases separated the two germline ends. CDR1 MDHEN and CDR2 SYDVKM come from the germline V gene. The CDR3 region has the DNA TGTGCCAGCAGTCCCAACTCCAGGTTAATCTCTGGAAACACCATATATTTT. It specifies CASSPNSRLISGNTIYF.

The chain employs TRBV4-1 and TRBJ2-1, with 9 bases identical to TRBD2. CDR3 length: 17 residues. Trimming at V came to 0 bases and at J to 8 bases, leaving 11 bases not matched to a gene. Germline V gene lookup returns CDR1 MGHRA and CDR2 YSYEKL. The CDR3 nucleotides are TGCGCCAGCAGCCAAGAGGGGGCGGGAGGGCCCTCCTATGAGCAGTTCTTC. This encodes CASSQEGAGGPSYEQFF.

The V and J genes are TRBV6-6 and TRBJ2-5; the match to TRBD1 covers 9 bases. V shed 5 bases and J 2 bases; nucleotides not matched to a gene: 9. Germline-derived CDR1 and CDR2 are MNHNY and SVGAGI (reference sequence). CDR3 length equals 16 residues. CDR3 sequence reads: CASSPGTGLVQETQYF. Here the CDR3 DNA reads TGTGCCAGCAGTCCAGGGACAGGGCTTGTACAAGAGACCCAGTACTTC.

The genes are TRBV6-1 and TRBJ1-2; TRBD1 matches 7 bases. Germline CDR1 and CDR2: MNHNS and SASEGT. CDR3 size: 14 residues. After removal of 3 bases from V and 2 bases from J, the junction contained 3 bases not matched to a gene. For the CDR3, the DNA is TGTGCCAGCAGTGAGGCAGGGGGAAACTATGGCTACACCTTC. Translated: CASSEAGGNYGYTF.

This clone was seen only a few times. This CDR3 is CASRGQRMGSNTGELFF. DNA for the CDR3: TGCGCCAGCAGAGGACAGCGGATGGGATCGAACACCGGGGAGCTGTTTTTT. The genes are TRBV4-1 and TRBJ2-2, with D possibly matching TRBD1 (6 bases). The CDR3 totals 17 residues. Germline loops: CDR1 MGHRA, CDR2 YSYEKL. Trimming shortened V by 6 bases and J by 0 bases, and 17 bases separated the two germline ends.

The rearrangement uses TRBV2 and TRBJ2-6; tentative D call: TRBD1 (6 bases). The CDR3 spans 15 residues. The germline CDR1 and CDR2 sequences are SNHLY and FYNNEI. Trimming left V 6 bases short and J 4 bases short, with 13 bases between. Here the CDR3 DNA reads TGTGCCAGCAGAGAAACAGGGACGGGGGCCAACGTCCTGACTTTC. Its translation is CASRETGTGANVLTF.

This clone was observed a single time. V is TRBV29-1 and J is TRBJ2-5; a possible D gene is TRBD1 (6 bases). This CDR3 comprises 13 residues. CDR1 is SQVTM and CDR2 is ANQGSEA in the germline V gene. V lost 3 bases, J lost 6 bases, and 14 bases lay in between. CDR3 DNA sequence: TGCAGCGTTGACGAGACAGGCACCCAGACCCAGTACTTC. Translating gives CSVDETGTQTQYF.